Here is one TCR beta chain with its context. Its antigen is as yet unknown. This sample is drawn from a study of Ad26.COV2.S vaccination and SARS-CoV-2 variants. Study at large: Participants got Ad26.COV2.S intramuscularly, once or twice 56 days apart. General study findings and limits: The study found higher spike-specific TCR breadth in vaccine than placebo recipients. Post-vaccination breadth of spike-specific CD8+ and CD4+ T cell responses was reportedly substantial.

CDR1 and CDR2 from the germline V gene are SQVTM and ANQGSEA. This CDR3 spans 11 amino acids. V was shortened by 4 bases and J by 6 bases, with 6 bases between the two germline ends. Regarding treatment: approximately 18 received Ad26.COV2.S at low or high dose, single or two shots; about 5 received placebo; per-sample allocation not given. Repertoires come from day 63 after the first vaccine or placebo injection. Produced via immunoSEQ multiplex PCR; TCRdb's table is partial and in-frame only. The sample consists of some 340,000 clones, around 81% of them appearing once. The sample here was peripheral blood, taken in a trial of Ad26.COV2.S vaccine versus placebo. V gene TRBV29-1 combines with J gene TRBJ2-2, with no clear D. The TCR originated in a person aged 18-60 years who received the Ad26.COV2.S COVID-19 vaccine or a placebo. CDR3 loop: CSVGKAGELFF. The DNA of the CDR3 is TGCAGCGTTGGCAAAGCCGGGGAGCTGTTTTTT.